One and the same sample provided the 18 T cell receptor beta chains below, sequenced in a study of T cells after yellow fever vaccination. TCRdb re-called the 5' RACE reads through MiXCR, storing one row per CDR3 protein. The sample comprises just under 85,000 distinct CDR3 sequences, about an eighth of which are singletons, and 20% to 25% rests with the top ten. This sample comprised CD8+ T cells not binding an NS4B(214-222) dextramer, sorted from PBMCs, obtained 21 days after the first yellow fever vaccination. The receptors originated from a man aged 18-30 years who received the YFV17D yellow fever vaccine.

The chain combines TRBV2 with TRBJ1-1; 9 bases line up with TRBD1. The CDR3 loop spans 15 amino acids. Germline loops: CDR1 SNHLY, CDR2 FYNNEI. V shed 6 bases and J 2 bases; nucleotides not matched to a gene: 7. The CDR3 sequence: CASRVRDRVNTEAFF. CDR3 in DNA: TGTGCCAGCAGGGTCCGGGACAGGGTTAACACTGAAGCTTTCTTT.

The CDR3 sequence is CASSFTGGQETQYF. The DNA for the CDR3 is TGCGCCAGCAGCTTCACAGGGGGACAAGAGACCCAGTACTTC. The chain is built from TRBV5-1 and TRBJ2-5, with 8 bases fitting TRBD1. V dropped 2 bases and J dropped 2; count of bases not matched to a gene: 2. The CDR3 has 14 residues. Germline V gene sequence: CDR1 SGHRS, CDR2 YFSETQ.

This clonotype has more than one count but fewer than ten. This rearrangement joins TRBV4-1 to TRBJ2-2; D call uncertain. The CDR3 has 14 residues. The V gene lost 1 base and the J gene lost 2 bases, with 5 bases spanning the gap. Germline CDR1 reads MGHRA; CDR2 reads YSYEKL. CDR3 sequence (DNA): TGCGCCAGCAGCCAAGCATCAAACACCGGGGAGCTGTTTTTT. Translating it yields CASSQASNTGELFF.

J is TRBJ2-3 and V is TRBV7-9; D remains unclear. Germline-derived CDR1 and CDR2 are SEHNR and FQNEAQ (reference sequence). The CDR3 is made up of 17 amino acids. V gave up 4 bases and J gave up 0 bases, with 17 bases separating them. CDR3 sequence (DNA): TGTGCCAGCAGCTCACCGCGGCTGGTATCTAGCACAGATACGCAGTATTTT. It codes for CASSSPRLVSSTDTQYF.

This chain joins TRBV12-3 or TRBV12-4 and TRBJ1-4; the D gene is possibly TRBD1 (6 bases). V lost 6 bases, J lost 9 bases, and 8 bases lay in between. The CDR3 totals 11 residues. The CDR3 bases are TGTGCCAGCAGGGGACATCAAAAACTGTTTTTT. Protein sequence: CASRGHQKLFF.

The chain recombines TRBV27 with TRBJ2-7; D is possibly TRBD2 (5 bases). This CDR3 comprises 14 residues. Trimming took off 7 bases at V and 1 base at J, with 14 bases between the two ends. Germline V gene sequence: CDR1 MNHEY, CDR2 SMNVEV (reference sequence). CDR3 sequence (DNA): TGTGCCAGCAAAGCTTATCGGGGTTCCTACGAGCAGTACTTC. Its translation is CASKAYRGSYEQYF.

This clonotype was seen only a few times. The chain couples TRBV29-1 to TRBJ1-2; 8 bases fit TRBD1. The CDR3 covers 14 residues. CDR1 is SQVTM and CDR2 is ANQGSEA in the germline V gene. The ends lost 4 bases at V and 4 bases at J; junction bases unmatched: 8. The CDR3 sequence: CSVARTGKSYGYTF. The CDR3 nucleotides read TGCAGCGTTGCCCGGACAGGGAAGTCCTATGGCTACACCTTC.

V gene TRBV12-3 or TRBV12-4 combines with J gene TRBJ2-7; either TRBD1 or TRBD2 may fit D (6 bases each). This CDR3 is 14 amino acids long. The V end lost 6 bases, the J end lost 1 base, and 13 bases lay between the germline ends. The CDR3 DNA follows: TGTGCCAGCAGCAAAACAGGGAGGTCCTACGAGCAGTACTTC. Amino acids: CASSKTGRSYEQYF.

The rearrangement joins TRBV5-1 to TRBJ2-1; D is perhaps TRBD1 (5 bases). V lost 3 bases and J 10 bases, leaving 14 bases between the germline ends. This CDR3 is built from 13 residues. The germline CDR1 and CDR2 sequences are SGHRS and YFSETQ. Here the CDR3 DNA reads TGCGCCAGCAGCTGGGAACTAAAGGGGGAGCAGTTCTTC. This sequence encodes CASSWELKGEQFF.

This clonotype was detected a few times. This chain links TRBV4-1 with TRBJ2-7, with no clear D. CDR3 length: 15 residues. The V and J ends lost 0 bases and 0 bases respectively, with 9 bases between them. The germline V gene has CDR1 MGHRA and CDR2 YSYEKL. The CDR3 DNA follows: TGCGCCAGCAGCCAAGATGTTTCCACCTCCTACGAGCAGTACTTC. This sequence encodes CASSQDVSTSYEQYF.

The table lists this clonotype with a few counts. The chain has TRBV27 and TRBJ1-2, with 8 bases fitting TRBD1. CDR3 length: 14 amino acids. V shed 4 bases, J shed 8 bases, and the junction held 9 bases outside the gene matches. The germline gives CDR1 MNHEY, CDR2 SMNVEV (reference sequence). CDR3 protein: CASSWGQGAMGYTF. CDR3 bases: TGTGCCAGCAGTTGGGGGCAGGGGGCGATGGGCTACACCTTC.

This clonotype was seen more than once but under ten times. The V and J genes are TRBV6-5 and TRBJ2-5; unclear D gene. Germline V gene data show CDR1 as MNHEY and CDR2 as SVGAGI. V was cut by 0 bases and J by 5 bases, with 10 bases left in between. The CDR3 has 14 amino acids. The CDR3 DNA reads TGTGCCAGCAGTTACTCGAGGTTTGGGGAGACCCAGTACTTC. Translating it yields CASSYSRFGETQYF.

The chain has TRBV7-2 and TRBJ2-7; D remains ambiguous. CDR1 and CDR2 (germline): SGHTA, FQGNSA. CDR3 length equals 13 residues. V shed 5 bases and J shed 4 bases, with 12 bases lying between them. CDR3 sequence reads: CASSNGPEYEQYV. CDR3 DNA: TGTGCCAGCAGCAACGGGCCTGAATACGAGCAGTACGTC.

This clonotype came up a few times. This chain joins TRBV13 and TRBJ2-7, with 8 bases lining up with TRBD2. Per the germline V gene, CDR1 is PRHDT and CDR2 is FYEKMQ (reference sequence). The CDR3 is made up of 14 amino acids. Germline trimming cut 5 bases from V and 3 bases from J; bases unmatched to any gene: 6. The CDR3 region has the DNA TGTGCCAGCAGCCCGGGGGGGGAGCACTACGAGCAGTACTTC. Protein product: CASSPGGEHYEQYF. Complete variable domain (other parts from reference TRBV13 and TRBJ2-7): AAGVIQSPRHLIKEKRETATLKCYPIPRHDTVYWYQQGPGQDPQFLISFYEKMQSDKGSIPDRFSAQQFSDYHSELNMSSLELGDSALYFCASSPGGEHYEQYFGPGTRLTVT.

This clonotype was detected many times. The gene calls are TRBV12-3 or TRBV12-4 and TRBJ2-5; tentative D call: TRBD1 (6 bases). The CDR3 spans 14 residues. V dropped 1 base and J dropped 9 bases, with 15 bases sitting between them. For the CDR3, the DNA is TGTGCCAGCAGTTTAGGGGGGCCCCTTGGTGCCCAGTACTTC. It is translated as CASSLGGPLGAQYF.

The sample holds a few counts of this clonotype. The genes are TRBV14 and TRBJ1-2; D call uncertain. This CDR3 has 16 amino acids. Germline lookup yields CDR1 SGHDN and CDR2 FVKESK. V dropped 5 bases and J dropped 0 bases, with 16 bases sitting between them. CDR3 amino acids: CASSGGPVSTNYGYTF. The DNA for the CDR3 is TGTGCCAGCAGCGGCGGGCCAGTCTCAACTAACTATGGCTACACCTTC. The full variable domain, with the rest looked up from reference TRBV14 and TRBJ1-2, is EAGVTQFPSHSVIEKGQTVTLRCDPISGHDNLYWYRRVMGKEIKFLLHFVKESKQDESGMPNNRFLAERTGGTYSTLKVQPAELEDSGVYFCASSGGPVSTNYGYTFGSGTRLTVV.

This chain joins TRBV20-1 and TRBJ1-5; D remains ambiguous. Trimming left V 5 bases short and J 3 bases short, with 14 bases between. CDR3 size: 14 residues. From germline, CDR1 is DFQATT and CDR2 SNEGSKA (reference sequence). The CDR3 is CSAATWRNNQPQHF. DNA of the CDR3: TGCAGTGCTGCGACCTGGCGGAACAATCAGCCCCAGCATTTT.

On this clonotype itself: At one boundary the junction diverges from the germline segment, which might be a read error. The chain links TRBV23-1 to TRBJ2-2; 8 bases are a match to TRBD1. TRBV23-1 is an ORF, with its function uncertain. This CDR3 comprises 16 residues. The DNA for the CDR3 is TGTGTCAGCAGTCAGCGGGTGGACAGGGCAGCCGGGGAGCTGTTTTTT. As protein: CVSSQRVDRAAGELFF.